This T cell receptor beta chain was captured in a study of blood T cell repertoires in COVID-19. Overall study context: Acute and convalescent COVID-19 specimens originated in the United States, Italy and Spain.

TCRdb keeps only in-frame clones here, not all; method: immunoSEQ multiplex PCR. The sample includes approximately 74,000 clones, around 90% of them seen just once. V lost 0 bases, J lost 2 bases, and 10 bases lay in between. Germline V lookup: CDR1 SGHKS, CDR2 YYEKEE (reference sequence). The CDR3 has 15 residues. The table lists this clone with a count of one. The TCR comes from a man between 70 and 80 years old with acute or convalescent COVID-19. The sequencing input was peripheral blood. The chain links TRBV5-5 to TRBJ2-3; D may be TRBD2 (6 bases). In nucleotides, the CDR3 is TGTGCCAGCAGCTTGGGTAGCGGCTACACAGATACGCAGTATTTT. This encodes CASSLGSGYTDTQYF.